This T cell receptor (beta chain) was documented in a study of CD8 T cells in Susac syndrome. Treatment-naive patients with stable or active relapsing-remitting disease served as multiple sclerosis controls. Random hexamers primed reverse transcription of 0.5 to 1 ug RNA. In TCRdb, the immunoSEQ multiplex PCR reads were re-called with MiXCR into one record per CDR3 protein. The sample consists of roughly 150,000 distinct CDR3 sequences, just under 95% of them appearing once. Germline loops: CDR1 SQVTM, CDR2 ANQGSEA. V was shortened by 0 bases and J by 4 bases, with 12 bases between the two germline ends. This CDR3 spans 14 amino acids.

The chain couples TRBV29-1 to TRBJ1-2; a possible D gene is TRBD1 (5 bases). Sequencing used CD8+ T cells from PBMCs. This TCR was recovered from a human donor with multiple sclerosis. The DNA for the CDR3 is TGCAGCGTTGAAGATAAGGGAGGGGCCTATGGCTACACCTTC. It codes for CSVEDKGGAYGYTF.